Given below is one TCR beta chain in context. The antigen is unknown. This CDR3 has 16 residues. Germline CDR1 MDHEN, CDR2 SYDVKM. J lost 2 bases, V lost 6 bases, and 8 bases had no gene match. Together with a sample-barcoded 5' primer, a J-beta primer mix was included in a second PCR lasting roughly 6 to 12 cycles. One entry per CDR3 protein results from TCRdb running MiXCR on the 5' RACE reads. The sample has fewer than 800,000 distinct CDR3 sequences; over 20% are singletons. This record belongs to a study of blood T cells in healthy people across ages. Study context: Every two T cells gave about one barcoded beta molecule via template switching. General study results and limits: The authors considered diversity estimates from one million T cells to be underestimates. The recorded TCR beta diversity per million T cells decreased in a roughly linear manner with age. More naive CD4+ cells and higher diversity were found in long-lived than in aged donors.

The clonotype originates from a man in his 70s in good health. This chain connects TRBV28 to TRBJ2-5, with 11 bases fitting TRBD2. Sequenced: blood. The CDR3 DNA sequence: TGTGCCAGCAGGAAAGGACTAGCGGGCGTACAAGAGACCCAGTACTTC. It yields the protein CASRKGLAGVQETQYF.